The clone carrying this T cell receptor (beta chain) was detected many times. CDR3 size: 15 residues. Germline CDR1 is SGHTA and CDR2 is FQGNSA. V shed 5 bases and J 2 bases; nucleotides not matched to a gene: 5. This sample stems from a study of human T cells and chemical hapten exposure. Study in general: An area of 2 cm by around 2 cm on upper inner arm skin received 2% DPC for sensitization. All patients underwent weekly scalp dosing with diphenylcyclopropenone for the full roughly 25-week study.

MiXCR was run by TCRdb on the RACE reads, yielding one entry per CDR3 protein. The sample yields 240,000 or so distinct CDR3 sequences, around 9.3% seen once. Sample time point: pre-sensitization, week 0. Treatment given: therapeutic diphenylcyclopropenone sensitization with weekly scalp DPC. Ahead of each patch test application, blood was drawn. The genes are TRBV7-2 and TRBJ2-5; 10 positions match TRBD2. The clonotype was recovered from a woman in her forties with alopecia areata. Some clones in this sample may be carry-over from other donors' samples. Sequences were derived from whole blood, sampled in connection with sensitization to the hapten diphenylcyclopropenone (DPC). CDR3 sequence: CASSLSGRSQETQYF. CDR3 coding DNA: TGTGCCAGCAGCCTTAGCGGGAGGTCACAAGAGACCCAGTACTTC.